This T cell receptor beta chain was found in a study of blood T cell repertoires in COVID-19. Across the study: Both acute and convalescent COVID-19 samples were obtained from the United States, Italy and Spain.

CDR1 is MRHNA and CDR2 is SNTAGT in the germline V gene. Trimming pared 1 base from V and 4 bases from J, leaving 7 bases between. The CDR3 is 14 residues long. This clone was seen a handful of times. Clones were read by immunoSEQ multiplex PCR, and TCRdb kept only the in-frame ones, dropping some. The data contain about 320,000 clones, 85% of them singletons. The sequencing sample was made of PBMCs or T cells enriched from blood (not recorded which). The V gene is TRBV6-4, the J gene TRBJ2-2; tentative D call: TRBD1 (6 bases). The TCR comes from a woman younger than 45 who had been exposed to COVID-19. CDR3 nucleotides: TGTGCCAGCAGTGACTTAGGGGGCACCGGGGAGCTGTTTTTT. Residues: CASSDLGGTGELFF.